This T cell receptor (beta chain) emerged from a study of monozygotic twins with inflammatory bowel disease. Through template switching, UMIs that included a 6-nucleotide sample barcode were added. TCRdb reanalyzed the 5' RACE reads, giving one entry per CDR3 protein sequence and no DNA. Here the sample table reports about 380,000 distinct CDR3 sequences. Whole-study findings and limits: What may have added variability to patient repertoires is that immunosuppressive treatments differed.

In germline, CDR1 is KGHDR, CDR2 SFDVKD. The CDR3 spans 16 residues. Points on this clonotype: No antigen is known for it.

This TCR came from a human donor with ulcerative colitis or Crohn's disease, or a healthy co-twin of an affected twin (not recorded which). This sequence joins TRBV24-1 and TRBJ1-5; TCRdb indicates TRBD1, and absent DNA this call remains unverified. The specimen was blood. CDR3 sequence: CATSDSDRGRGQPQHF.